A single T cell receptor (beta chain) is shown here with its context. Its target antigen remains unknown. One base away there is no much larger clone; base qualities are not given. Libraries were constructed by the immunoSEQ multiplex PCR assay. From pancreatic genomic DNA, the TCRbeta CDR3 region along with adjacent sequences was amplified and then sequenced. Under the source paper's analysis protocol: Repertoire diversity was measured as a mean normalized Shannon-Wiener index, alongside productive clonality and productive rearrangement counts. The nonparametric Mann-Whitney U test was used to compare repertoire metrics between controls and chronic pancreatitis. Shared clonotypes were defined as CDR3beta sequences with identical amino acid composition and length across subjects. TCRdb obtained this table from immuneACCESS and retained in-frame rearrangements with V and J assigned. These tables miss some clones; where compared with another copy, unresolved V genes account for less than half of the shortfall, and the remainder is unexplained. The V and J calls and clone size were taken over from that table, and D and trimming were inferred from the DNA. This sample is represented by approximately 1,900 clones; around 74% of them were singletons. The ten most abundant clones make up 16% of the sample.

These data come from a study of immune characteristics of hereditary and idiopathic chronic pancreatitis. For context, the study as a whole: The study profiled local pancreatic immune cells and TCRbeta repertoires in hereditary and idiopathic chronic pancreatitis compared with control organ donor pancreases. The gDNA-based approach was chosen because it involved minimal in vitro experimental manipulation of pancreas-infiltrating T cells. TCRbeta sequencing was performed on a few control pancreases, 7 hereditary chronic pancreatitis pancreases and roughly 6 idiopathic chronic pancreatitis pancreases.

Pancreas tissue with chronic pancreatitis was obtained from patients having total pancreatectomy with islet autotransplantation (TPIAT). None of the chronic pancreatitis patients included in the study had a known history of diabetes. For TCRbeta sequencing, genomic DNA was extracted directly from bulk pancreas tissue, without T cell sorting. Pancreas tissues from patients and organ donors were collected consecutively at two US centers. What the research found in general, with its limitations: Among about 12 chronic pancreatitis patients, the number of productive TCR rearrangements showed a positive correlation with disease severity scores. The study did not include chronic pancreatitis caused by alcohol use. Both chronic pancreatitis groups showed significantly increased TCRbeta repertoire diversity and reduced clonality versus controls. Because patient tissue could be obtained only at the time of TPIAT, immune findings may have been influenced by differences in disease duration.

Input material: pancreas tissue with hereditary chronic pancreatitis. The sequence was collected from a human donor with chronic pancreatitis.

The CDR3 protein sequence reads: CASSLSGTAMGSGANVLTF. The nucleotide sequence reads TGTGCCAGCAGCCTAAGTGGCACTGCTATGGGCTCTGGGGCCAACGTCCTGACTTTC. The chain is encoded by TRBV7-3 joined to TRBJ2-6, with no D gene named confidently. The trim is 5 bases for V and 0 bases for J, with a gap of 20 bases between the germline ends. Reading the germline V gene gives CDR1 SGHTA and CDR2 FQGTGA. The cysteine opens and the phenylalanine closes a CDR3 of 19 amino acids. This entry keeps only the CDR3 DNA: 57 bases, framed from base 1.